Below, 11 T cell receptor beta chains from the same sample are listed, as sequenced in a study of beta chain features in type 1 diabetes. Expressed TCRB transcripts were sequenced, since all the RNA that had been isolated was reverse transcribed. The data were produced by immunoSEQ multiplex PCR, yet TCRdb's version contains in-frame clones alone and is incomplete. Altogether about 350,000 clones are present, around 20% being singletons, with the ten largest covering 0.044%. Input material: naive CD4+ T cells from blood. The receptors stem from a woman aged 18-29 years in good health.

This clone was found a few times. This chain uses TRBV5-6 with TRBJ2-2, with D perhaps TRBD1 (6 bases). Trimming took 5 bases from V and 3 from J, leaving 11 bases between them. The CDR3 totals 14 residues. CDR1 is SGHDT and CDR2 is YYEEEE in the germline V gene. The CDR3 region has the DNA TGTGCCAGCAGTCAGGGGTCGGACACCGGGGAGCTGTTTTTT. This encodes CASSQGSDTGELFF.

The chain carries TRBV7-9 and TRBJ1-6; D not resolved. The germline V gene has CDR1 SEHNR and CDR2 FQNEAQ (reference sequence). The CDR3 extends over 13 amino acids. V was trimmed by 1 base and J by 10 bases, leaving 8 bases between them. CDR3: CASSLELRSPLHF. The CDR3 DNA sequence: TGTGCCAGCAGCTTAGAGCTCCGGTCACCCCTCCACTTT.

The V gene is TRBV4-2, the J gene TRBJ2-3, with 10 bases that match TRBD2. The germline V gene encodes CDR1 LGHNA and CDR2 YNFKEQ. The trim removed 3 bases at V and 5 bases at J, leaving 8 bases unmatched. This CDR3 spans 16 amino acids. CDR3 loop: CASSHSLAGVEDTQYF. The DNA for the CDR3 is TGTGCCAGCAGCCACTCCCTAGCGGGAGTGGAAGATACGCAGTATTTT.

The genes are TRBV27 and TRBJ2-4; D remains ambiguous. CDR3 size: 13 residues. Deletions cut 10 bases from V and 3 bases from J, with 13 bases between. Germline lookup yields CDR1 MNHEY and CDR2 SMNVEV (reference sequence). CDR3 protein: CATRNLGKNIQYF. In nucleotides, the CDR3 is TGTGCCACCCGAAACCTCGGCAAAAACATTCAGTACTTC.

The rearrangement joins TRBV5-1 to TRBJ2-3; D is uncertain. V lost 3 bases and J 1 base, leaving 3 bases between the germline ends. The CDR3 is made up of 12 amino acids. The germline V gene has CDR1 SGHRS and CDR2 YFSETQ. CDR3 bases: TGCGCCAGCAGCTCGGGCACAGATACGCAGTATTTT. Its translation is CASSSGTDTQYF.

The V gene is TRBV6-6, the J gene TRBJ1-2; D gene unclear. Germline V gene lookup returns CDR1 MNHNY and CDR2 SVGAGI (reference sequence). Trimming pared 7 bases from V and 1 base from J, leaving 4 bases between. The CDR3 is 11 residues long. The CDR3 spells CASTLNYGYTF. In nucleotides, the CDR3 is TGTGCCAGCACACTTAACTATGGCTACACCTTC.

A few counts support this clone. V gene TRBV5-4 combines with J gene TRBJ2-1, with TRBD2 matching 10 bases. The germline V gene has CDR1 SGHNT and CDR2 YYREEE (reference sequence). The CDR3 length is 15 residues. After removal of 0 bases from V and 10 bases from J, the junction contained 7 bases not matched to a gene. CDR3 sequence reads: CASSLGEREGREQFF. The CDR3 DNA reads TGTGCCAGCAGCTTGGGAGAGCGGGAGGGGCGGGAGCAGTTCTTC. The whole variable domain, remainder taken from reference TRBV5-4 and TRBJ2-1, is ETGVTQSPTHLIKTRGQQVTLRCSSQSGHNTVSWYQQALGQGPQFIFQYYREEENGRGNFPPRFSGLQFPNYSSELNVNALELDDSALYLCASSLGEREGREQFFGPGTRLTVL.

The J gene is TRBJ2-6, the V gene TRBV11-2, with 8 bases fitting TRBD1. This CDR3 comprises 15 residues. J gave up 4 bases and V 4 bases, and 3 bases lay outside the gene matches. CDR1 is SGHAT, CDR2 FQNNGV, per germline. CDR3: CASSWTGRGANVLTF. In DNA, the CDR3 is TGTGCCAGCAGCTGGACAGGGAGAGGGGCCAACGTCCTGACTTTC.

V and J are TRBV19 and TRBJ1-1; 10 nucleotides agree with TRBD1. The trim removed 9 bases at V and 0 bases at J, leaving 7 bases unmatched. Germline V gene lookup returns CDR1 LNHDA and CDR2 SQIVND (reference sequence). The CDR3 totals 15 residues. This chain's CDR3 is CASRPGQGMNTEAFF. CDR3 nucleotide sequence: TGTGCCAGCAGACCGGGACAGGGGATGAACACTGAAGCTTTCTTT.

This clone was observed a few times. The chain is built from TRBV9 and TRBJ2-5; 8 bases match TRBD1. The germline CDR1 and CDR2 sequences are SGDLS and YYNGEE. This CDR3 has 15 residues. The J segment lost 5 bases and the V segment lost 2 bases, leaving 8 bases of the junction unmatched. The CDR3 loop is CASSVTGALRETQYF. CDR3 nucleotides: TGTGCCAGCAGCGTGACAGGGGCCCTAAGGGAGACCCAGTACTTC.

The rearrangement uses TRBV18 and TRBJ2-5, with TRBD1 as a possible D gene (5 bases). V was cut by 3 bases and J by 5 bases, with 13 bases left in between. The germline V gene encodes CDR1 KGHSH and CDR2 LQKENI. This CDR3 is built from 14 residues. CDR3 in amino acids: CASSPDSTLETQYF. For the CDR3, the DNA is TGTGCCAGCTCACCTGACAGTACGCTCGAGACCCAGTACTTC.